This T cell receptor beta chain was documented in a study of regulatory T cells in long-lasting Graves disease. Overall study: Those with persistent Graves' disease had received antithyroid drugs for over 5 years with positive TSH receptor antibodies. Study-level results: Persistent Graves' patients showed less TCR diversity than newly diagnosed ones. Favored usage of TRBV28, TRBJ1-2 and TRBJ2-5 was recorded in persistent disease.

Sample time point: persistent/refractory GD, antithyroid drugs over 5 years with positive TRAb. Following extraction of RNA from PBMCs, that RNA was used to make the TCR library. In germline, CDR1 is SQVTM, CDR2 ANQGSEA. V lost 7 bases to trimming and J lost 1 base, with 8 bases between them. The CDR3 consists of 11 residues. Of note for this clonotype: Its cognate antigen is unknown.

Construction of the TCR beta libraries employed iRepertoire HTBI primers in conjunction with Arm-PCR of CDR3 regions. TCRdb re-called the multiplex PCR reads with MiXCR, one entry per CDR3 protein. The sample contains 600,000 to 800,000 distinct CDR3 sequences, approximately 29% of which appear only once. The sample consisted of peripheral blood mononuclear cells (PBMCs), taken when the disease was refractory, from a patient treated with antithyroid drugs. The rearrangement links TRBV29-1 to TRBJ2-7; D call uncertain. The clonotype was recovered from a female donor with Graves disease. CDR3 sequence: CSGAESYEQYF. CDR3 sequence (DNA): TGCAGCGGGGCGGAATCCTACGAGCAGTACTTC.